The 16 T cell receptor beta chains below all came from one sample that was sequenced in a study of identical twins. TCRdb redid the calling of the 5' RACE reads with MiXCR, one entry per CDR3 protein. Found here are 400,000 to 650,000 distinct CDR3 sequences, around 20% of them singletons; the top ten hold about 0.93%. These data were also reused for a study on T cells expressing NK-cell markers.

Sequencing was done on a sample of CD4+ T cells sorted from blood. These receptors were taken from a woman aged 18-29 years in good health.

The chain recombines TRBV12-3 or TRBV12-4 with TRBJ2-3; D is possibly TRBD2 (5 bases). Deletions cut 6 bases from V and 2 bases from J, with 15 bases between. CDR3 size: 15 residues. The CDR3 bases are TGTGCCAGCAGGGGCCGGATAGCGTTCACAGATACGCAGTATTTT. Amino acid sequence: CASRGRIAFTDTQYF.

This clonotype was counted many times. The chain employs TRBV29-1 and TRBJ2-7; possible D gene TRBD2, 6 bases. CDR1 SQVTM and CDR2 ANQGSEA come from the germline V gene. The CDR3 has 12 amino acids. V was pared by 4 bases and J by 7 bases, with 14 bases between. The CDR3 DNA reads TGCAGCGTTGGCGGGGTAGCGAGAGAGCAGTACTTC. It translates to CSVGGVAREQYF.

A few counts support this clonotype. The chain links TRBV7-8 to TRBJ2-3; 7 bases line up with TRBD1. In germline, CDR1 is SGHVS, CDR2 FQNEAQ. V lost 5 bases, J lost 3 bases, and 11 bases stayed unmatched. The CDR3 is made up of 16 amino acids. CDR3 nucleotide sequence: TGTGCCAGCAGCCGCGACAGGGTATCCGCTACAGATACGCAGTATTTT. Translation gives CASSRDRVSATDTQYF.

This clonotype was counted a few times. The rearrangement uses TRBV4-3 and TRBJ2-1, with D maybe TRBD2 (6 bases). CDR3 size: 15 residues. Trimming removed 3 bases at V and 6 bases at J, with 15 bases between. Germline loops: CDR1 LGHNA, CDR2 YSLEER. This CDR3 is CASSQGLQEGNEQFF. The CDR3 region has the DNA TGCGCCAGCAGCCAGGGTTTACAGGAGGGCAATGAGCAGTTCTTC.

This CDR3 reads CASSLGLLEQYF. Written as DNA, the CDR3 is TGTGCCAGCAGCCTGGGACTCCTAGAGCAGTACTTC. J is TRBJ2-7 and V is TRBV11-3; weak D call: TRBD2 (6 bases). With 5 bases removed from V and 7 bases from J, the gap between germline ends came to 12 bases. The CDR3 has 12 amino acids. Looked up from germline, CDR1 is SGHNT and CDR2 is YENEEA.

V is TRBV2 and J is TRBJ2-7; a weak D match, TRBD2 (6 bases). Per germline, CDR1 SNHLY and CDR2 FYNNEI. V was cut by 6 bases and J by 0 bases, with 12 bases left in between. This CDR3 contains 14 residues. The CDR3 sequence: CASSLARISYEQYF. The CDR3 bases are TGTGCCAGCAGCCTAGCGCGTATCTCCTACGAGCAGTACTTC.

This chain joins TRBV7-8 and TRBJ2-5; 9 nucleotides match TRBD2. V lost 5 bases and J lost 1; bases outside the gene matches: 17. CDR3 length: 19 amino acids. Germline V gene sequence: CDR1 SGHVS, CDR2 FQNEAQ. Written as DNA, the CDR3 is TGTGCCAGCAGCCCTACTTTGGGTAGCGGGGGCCCCAGCCAAGAGACCCAGTACTTC. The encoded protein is CASSPTLGSGGPSQETQYF.

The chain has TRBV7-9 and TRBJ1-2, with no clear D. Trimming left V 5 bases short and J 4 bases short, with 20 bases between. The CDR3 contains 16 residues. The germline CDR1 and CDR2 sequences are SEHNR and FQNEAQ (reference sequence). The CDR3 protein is CASSPPASASRYGYTF. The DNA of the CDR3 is TGTGCCAGCAGCCCCCCCGCATCGGCCAGCCGCTATGGCTACACCTTC.

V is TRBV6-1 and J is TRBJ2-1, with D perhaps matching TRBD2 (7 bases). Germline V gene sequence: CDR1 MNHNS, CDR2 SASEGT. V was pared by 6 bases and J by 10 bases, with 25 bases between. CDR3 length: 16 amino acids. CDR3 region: CASRGGRMTGGLEQFF. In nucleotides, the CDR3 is TGTGCCAGCAGGGGGGGTAGGATGACGGGGGGCCTCGAGCAGTTCTTC.

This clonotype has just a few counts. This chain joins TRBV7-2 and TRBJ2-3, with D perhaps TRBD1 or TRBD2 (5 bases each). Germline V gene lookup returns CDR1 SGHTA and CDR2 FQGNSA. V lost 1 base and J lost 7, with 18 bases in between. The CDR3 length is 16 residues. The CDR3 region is CASSLEGRLRSHTQYF. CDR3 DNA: TGTGCCAGCAGCTTAGAGGGGCGACTACGATCGCATACGCAGTATTTT.

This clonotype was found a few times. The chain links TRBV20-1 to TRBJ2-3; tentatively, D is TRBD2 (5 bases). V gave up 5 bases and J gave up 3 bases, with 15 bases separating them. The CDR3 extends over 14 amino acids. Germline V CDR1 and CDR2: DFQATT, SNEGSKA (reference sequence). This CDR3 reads CSAVQTRATDTQYF. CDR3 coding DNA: TGCAGTGCTGTTCAAACTAGGGCGACAGATACGCAGTATTTT.

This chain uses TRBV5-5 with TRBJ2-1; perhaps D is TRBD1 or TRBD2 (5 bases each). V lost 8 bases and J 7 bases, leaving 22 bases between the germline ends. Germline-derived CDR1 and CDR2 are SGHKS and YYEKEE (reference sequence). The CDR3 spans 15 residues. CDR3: CARSPGGASQNEQFF. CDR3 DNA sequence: TGTGCCAGGAGCCCTGGGGGTGCCTCCCAGAATGAGCAGTTCTTC.

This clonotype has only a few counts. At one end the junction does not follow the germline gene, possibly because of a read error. CDR3 coding DNA: TGTGCCAGCAGTTACTCGGGCGCGGGGGGCCTCTACAGTGAGCAGTTCTTC. It encodes CASSYSGAGGLYSEQFF. V and J are TRBV6-5 and TRBJ2-1; 8 bases align to TRBD2. The CDR3 extends over 17 amino acids. Germline CDR1 MNHEY, CDR2 SVGAGI.

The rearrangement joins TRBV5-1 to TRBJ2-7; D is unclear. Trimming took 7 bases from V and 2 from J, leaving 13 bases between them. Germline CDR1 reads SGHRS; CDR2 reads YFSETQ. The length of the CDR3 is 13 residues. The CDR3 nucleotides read TGCGCCAGCGCCACGCTGGGAACCTACGAGCAGTACTTC. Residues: CASATLGTYEQYF.

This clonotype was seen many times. The CDR3 DNA follows: TGTGCCAGCAGCTTGCCCCGACAGAGCCCCTACGAGCAGTACTTC. As protein: CASSLPRQSPYEQYF. The chain recombines TRBV5-6 with TRBJ2-7, with a weak D call TRBD1 (5 bases). Trimming removed 1 base at V and 2 bases at J, with 13 bases between. The CDR3 runs to 15 residues. Germline loops: CDR1 SGHDT, CDR2 YYEEEE. Filled out from reference TRBV5-6 and TRBJ2-7, the complete variable domain reads DAGVTQSPTHLIKTRGQQVTLRCSPKSGHDTVSWYQQALGQGPQFIFQYYEEEERQRGNFPDRFSGHQFPNYSSELNVNALLLGDSALYLCASSLPRQSPYEQYFGPGTRLTVT.

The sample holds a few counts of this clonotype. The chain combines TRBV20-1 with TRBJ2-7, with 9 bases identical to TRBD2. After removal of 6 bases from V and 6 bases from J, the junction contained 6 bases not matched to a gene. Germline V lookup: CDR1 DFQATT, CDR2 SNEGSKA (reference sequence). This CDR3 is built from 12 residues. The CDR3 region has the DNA TGCAGTGCCAAAGGACTAGCGACCGAGCAGTACTTC. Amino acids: CSAKGLATEQYF.